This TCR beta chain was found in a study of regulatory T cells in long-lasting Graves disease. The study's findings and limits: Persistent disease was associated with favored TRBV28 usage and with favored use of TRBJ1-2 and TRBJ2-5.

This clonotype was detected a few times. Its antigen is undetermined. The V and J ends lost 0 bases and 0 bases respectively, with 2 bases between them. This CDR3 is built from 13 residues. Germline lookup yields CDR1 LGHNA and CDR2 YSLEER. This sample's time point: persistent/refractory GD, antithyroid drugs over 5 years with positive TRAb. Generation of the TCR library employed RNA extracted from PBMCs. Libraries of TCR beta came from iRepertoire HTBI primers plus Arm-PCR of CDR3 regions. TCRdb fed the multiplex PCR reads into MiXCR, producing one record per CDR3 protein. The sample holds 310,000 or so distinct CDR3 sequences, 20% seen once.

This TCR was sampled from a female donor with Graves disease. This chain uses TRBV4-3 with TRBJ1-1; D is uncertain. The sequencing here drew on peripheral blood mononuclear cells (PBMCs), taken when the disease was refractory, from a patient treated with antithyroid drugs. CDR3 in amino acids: CASSQDLNTEAFF. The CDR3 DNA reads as TGCGCCAGCAGCCAAGATCTGAACACTGAAGCTTTCTTT.